This TCR beta chain was sequenced during a study of T-cell reconstitution after alpha-beta-depleted transplantation in children. This clonotype was found a few times. Its matching antigen is unknown. The CDR3 is 16 amino acids. Germline assignment: CDR1 MDHEN and CDR2 SYDVKM. V lost 5 bases, J lost 1 base, and 15 bases lay in between. Preparation of the TCRbeta library was carried out with unique molecular identifiers. TCRdb recomputed calls from the PCR reads with MiXCR, one row per CDR3 protein. This repertoire shows hundreds of thousands of distinct CDR3 sequences, 20% to 30% found once; its top ten account for roughly 5%. General study results and limits: Surviving thymic progenitors and recipient T cells were the source of high TCRbeta diversity at day 60 in some patients. Most T-cell counts and diversity one year after the transplant came from T cells that were newly produced. Reportedly, alpha-beta T cells present about two months post-transplant originated from several hundred expanded clones of graft origin.

This TCR was recovered from a female patient aged 2-15 years who had a stem cell transplant for congenital amegakaryocytic thrombocytopenia, so the T cells may come from the graft donor. The V and J genes are TRBV28 and TRBJ1-5, with D unresolved. The sample was PBMCs, mostly from graft donor cells, taken 360 days after TCRalphabeta/CD19-depleted stem cell transplant. In nucleotides, the CDR3 is TGTGCCAGCAGTCATCCCGACCGGGCGAGCAATCAGCCCCAGCATTTT. This codes for CASSHPDRASNQPQHF.